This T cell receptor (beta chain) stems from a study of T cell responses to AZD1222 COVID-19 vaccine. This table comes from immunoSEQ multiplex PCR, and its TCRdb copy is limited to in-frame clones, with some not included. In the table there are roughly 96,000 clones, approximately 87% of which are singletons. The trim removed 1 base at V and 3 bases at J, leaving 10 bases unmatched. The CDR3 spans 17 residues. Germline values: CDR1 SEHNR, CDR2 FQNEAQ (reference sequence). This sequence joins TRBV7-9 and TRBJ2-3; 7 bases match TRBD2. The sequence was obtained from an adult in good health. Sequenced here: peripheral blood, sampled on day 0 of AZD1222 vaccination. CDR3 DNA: TGTGCCAGCAGCTTAGGTGGAAATGCGGGAGATACAGATACGCAGTATTTT. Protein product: CASSLGGNAGDTDTQYF.